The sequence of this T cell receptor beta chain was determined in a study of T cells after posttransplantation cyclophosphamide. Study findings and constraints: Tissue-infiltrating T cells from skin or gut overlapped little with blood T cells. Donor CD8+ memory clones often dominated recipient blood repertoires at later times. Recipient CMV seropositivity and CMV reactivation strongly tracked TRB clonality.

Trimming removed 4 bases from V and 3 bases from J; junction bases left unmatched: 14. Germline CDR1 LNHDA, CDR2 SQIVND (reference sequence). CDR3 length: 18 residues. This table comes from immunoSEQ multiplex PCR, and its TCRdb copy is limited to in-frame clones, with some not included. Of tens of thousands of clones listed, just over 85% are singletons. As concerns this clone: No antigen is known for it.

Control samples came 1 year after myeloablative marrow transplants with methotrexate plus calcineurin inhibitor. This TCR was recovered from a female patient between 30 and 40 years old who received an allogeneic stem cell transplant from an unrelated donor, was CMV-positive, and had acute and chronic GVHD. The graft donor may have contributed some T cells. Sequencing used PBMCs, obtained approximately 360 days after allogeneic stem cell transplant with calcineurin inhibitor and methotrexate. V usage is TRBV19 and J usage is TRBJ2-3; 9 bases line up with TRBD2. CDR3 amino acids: CASSTGLSGRLGTDTQYF. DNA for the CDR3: TGTGCCAGTAGTACCGGACTAAGCGGGAGGTTAGGGACAGATACGCAGTATTTT.